Each of the 2 T cell receptor beta chains below was sequenced from the same sample in a study of CD8 T cells in ankylosing spondylitis. Overall study findings and caveats: Blood from ankylosing spondylitis patients appeared to carry a characteristic eight-variant TCR beta motif.

For these receptors, no antigen is known. Via MiXCR, TCRdb re-called the 5' RACE reads, giving one row per CDR3 protein. The data hold fewer than 750,000 distinct CDR3 sequences, with under 20% observed a single time. The sequenced material came from blood, either unsorted or a sorted T cell fraction (not recorded which). The receptors were gathered from a male donor with ankylosing spondylitis.

Only a few counts were recorded for this clonotype. This chain joins TRBV12-3 or TRBV12-4 and TRBJ1-5; the D is unclear. Trimming left V 6 bases short and J 8 bases short, with 11 bases between. CDR3 length: 12 amino acids. As DNA, the CDR3 is TGTGCCAGCAGCCGACTTCGTGAGCCCCAGCATTTT. This encodes CASSRLREPQHF.

This sequence joins TRBV5-6 and TRBJ1-3; D ambiguous. V lost 0 bases to trimming and J lost 0 bases, with 10 bases between them. There are 16 residues in the CDR3. Germline V gene data show CDR1 as SGHDT and CDR2 as YYEEEE. The CDR3 bases are TGTGCCAGCAGCTTGGTCCGGACCGACTCTGGAAACACCATATATTTT. Its translation is CASSLVRTDSGNTIYF.